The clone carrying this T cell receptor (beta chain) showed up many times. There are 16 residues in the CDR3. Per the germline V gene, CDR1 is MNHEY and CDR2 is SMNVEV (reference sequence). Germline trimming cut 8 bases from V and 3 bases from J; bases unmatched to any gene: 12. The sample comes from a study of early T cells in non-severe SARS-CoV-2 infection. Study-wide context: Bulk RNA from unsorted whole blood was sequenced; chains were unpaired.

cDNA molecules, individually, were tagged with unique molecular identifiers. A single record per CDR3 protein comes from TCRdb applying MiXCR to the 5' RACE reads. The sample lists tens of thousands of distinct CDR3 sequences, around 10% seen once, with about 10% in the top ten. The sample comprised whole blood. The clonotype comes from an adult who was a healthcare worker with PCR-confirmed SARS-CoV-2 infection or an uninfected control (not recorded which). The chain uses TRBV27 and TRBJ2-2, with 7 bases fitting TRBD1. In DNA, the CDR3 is TGTGCCAGCCGACCCAATAAACAGGGGTACACCGGGGAGCTGTTTTTT. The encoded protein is CASRPNKQGYTGELFF.